These T cell receptor beta chains were read from a single sample in a study of cytomegalovirus exposure and HLA in healthy donors. Using immunoSEQ multiplex PCR, the repertoire was profiled, and TCRdb retains in-frame clones only, with some absent. This sample has 110,000 to 150,000 clones, with about 70% found just once. Sequencing used PBMCs. Receptor source: a man between 60 and 70 years old in good health and CMV-seronegative. The conserved cysteine and the conserved F or W are not part of the CDR3 here.

TRBV20-1 | SAAGQVEAF
TRBV19 | ASSNGQGNTEAF
TRBV5-1 | ASSAGGAGQPQH
TRBV15 | ATSGSGTGVLPLH
TRBV19 | ASSPRDSRGEKLF
TRBV7-9 | ASSRDIGMTIY
TRBV5-5 | ASSLDTGLNTEAF
TRBV9 | ASSVGGASDGYT
TRBV9 | ASSVGLGEAF
TRBV29-1 | SVVRSNTEAF
TRBV9 | ASSVGQSYEQY
TRBV6-5 | ASSISSGANVLT
TRBV18 | ASSPSGQGRTEAF
TRBV6-1 | ASSDLREKLF
TRBV28 | ASSPGRSLQETQY
TRBV15 | ATSRQDTEAF
TRBV30 | AYGTGASYEQY
TRBV7-8 | ASSLRTSGTNEQF
TRBV19 | ASSIDASGLTYEQY
TRBV29-1 | SVEQGGMADTQY
TRBV28 | ASSTPGQLDTEAF
TRBV9 | ASSVGGTIRTDTQY
TRBV9 | ASSSRGAGANTGELF
TRBV11-2 | ASSLDLDRETQY
TRBV5-1 | ASSLTGGEETQY
TRBV27 | ASSFRDNRGYT
TRBV7-9 | ASSPVSGANVLA
TRBV5-1 | ASSLMERELGGELF
TRBV28 | ASRSLTGANSPLH
TRBV5-6 | ASRRGGTAEQF
TRBV27 | ASSLSGPSSRGTDTQY
TRBV28 | ASSFWEGGYGYT
TRBV25-1 | ASSESGGEASPLH
TRBV7-2 | ASSLGGQGSNYGYT
TRBV5-1 | ASSLASTSGSYNEQF
TRBV5-1 | ASSLPSYEQY
TRBV28 | ASSSGNDEQY
TRBV30 | AWSVALAVTGELF
TRBV7-9 | ASSLDSGRDNEQF
TRBV18 | ASSLGAAQPQH
TRBV29-1 | SVGTGDSPLH
TRBV30 | AWSVSPGQGYEQY
TRBV27 | ASSSLYEQY